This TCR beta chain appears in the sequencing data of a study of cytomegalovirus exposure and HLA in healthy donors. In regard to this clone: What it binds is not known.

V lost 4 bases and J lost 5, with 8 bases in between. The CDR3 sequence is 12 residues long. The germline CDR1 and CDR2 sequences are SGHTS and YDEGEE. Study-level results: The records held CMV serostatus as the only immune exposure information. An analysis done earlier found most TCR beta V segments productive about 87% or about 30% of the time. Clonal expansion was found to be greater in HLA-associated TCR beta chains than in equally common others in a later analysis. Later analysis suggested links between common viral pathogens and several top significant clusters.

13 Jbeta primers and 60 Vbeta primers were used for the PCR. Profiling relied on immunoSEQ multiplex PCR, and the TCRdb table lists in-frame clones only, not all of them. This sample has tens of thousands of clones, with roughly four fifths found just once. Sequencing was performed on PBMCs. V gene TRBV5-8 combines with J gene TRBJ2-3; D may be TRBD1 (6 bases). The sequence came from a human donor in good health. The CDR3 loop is CASSLDRDTQYF. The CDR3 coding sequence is TGTGCCAGCAGCCTGGACAGAGATACGCAGTATTTT.